The rows below give T cell receptor beta chains drawn from one sample of a study of T cells in Graves' hyperthyroidism and ophthalmopathy. TCRdb reanalysed the multiplex PCR reads using MiXCR and keeps one entry per CDR3 protein. The table records approximately 400,000 distinct CDR3 sequences, around 15% of them present only once. Sequenced: blood. The receptor source for this set is a young woman with Graves' ophthalmopathy. Each CDR3 is given with its conserved first and last residue. D genes are given only for firm matches. The listing skips clone size in some rows; elsewhere it reads once, few, many or a size class.

size	D	V	J	CDR3	DNA
many	-	TRBV9	TRBJ1-4	CASSVGVGRSTNEKLFF	TGTGCCAGCAGCGTAGGTGTAGGGAGATCAACTAATGAAAAACTGTTTTTT
many	-	TRBV28	TRBJ2-7	CASSFQNGPYEQYF	TGTGCCAGCAGTTTTCAGAACGGTCCCTACGAGCAGTACTTC
few	-	TRBV7-9	TRBJ1-5	CASSIGYTTSKFYQPQHF	TGTGCCAGTAGTATTGGGTACACTACGTCGAAATTTTATCAGCCCCAGCATTTT
many	-	TRBV10-3	TRBJ2-2	CAISDEGRVPGELFF	TGTGCCATCAGTGACGAGGGGCGCGTCCCCGGGGAGCTGTTTTTT
-	-	TRBV9	TRBJ1-1	CASSVALRGDTEAFF	TGTGCCAGCAGCGTTGCCCTCAGGGGAGACACTGAAGCTTTCTTT
few	-	TRBV9	TRBJ2-1	CASSGTSLSDEQFF	TGTGCCAGCAGCGGAACTAGCCTCTCCGATGAGCAGTTCTTC
many	-	TRBV7-9	TRBJ1-6	CASSSDSKPLHF	TGTGCCAGCAGCTCTGACAGCAAACCCCTCCACTTT
many	-	TRBV2	TRBJ1-2	CASSEGTGPTRGYTF	TGTGCCAGCAGTGAGGGGACCGGCCCGACGAGGGGCTACACCTTC
many	-	TRBV28	TRBJ1-5	CASSFSSVGNQPQHF	TGTGCCAGCAGTTTTTCAAGTGTGGGAAATCAGCCCCAGCATTTT
many	TRBD1	TRBV28	TRBJ2-7	CASSSPRSGQDSYEQYF	TGTGCCAGCAGTTCCCCGCGATCGGGACAGGACTCCTACGAGCAGTACTTC
many	-	TRBV19	TRBJ1-1	CASSIQGTNTEAFF	TGTGCCAGTAGTATTCAGGGGACGAACACTGAAGCTTTCTTT